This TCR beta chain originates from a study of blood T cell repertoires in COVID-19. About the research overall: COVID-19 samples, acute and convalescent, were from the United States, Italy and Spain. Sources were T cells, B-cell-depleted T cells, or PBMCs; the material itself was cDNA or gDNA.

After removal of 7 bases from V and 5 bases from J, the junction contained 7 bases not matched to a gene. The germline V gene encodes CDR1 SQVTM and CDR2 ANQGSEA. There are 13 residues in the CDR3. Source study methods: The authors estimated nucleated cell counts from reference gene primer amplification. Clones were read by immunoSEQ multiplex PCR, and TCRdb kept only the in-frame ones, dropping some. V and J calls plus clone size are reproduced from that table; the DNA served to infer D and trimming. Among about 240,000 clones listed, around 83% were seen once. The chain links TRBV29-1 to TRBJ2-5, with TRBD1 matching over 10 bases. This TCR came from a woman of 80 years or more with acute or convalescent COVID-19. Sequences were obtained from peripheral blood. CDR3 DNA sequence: TGCAGCGCAGGACAGGGGGACGGGGAGACCCAGTACTTC. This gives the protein CSAGQGDGETQYF.